Following are 22 T cell receptor beta chains from one sample sequenced in a study of T cell repertoires in ileal Crohn's disease (dated by TCRdb to the late 2010s). This specimen's time point label, interpreted: neoterminal ileum biopsy at postoperative endoscopy, about 6 months after surgery. The library was generated by the immunoSEQ multiplex PCR assay. Here the immuneACCESS table is served through TCRdb, limited to in-frame sequences with V and J called. Missing clones are a known gap in these copies; in checked studies unresolved V genes cover under half, and the rest lacks a known reason. The sample yields about 11,000 clones; roughly 72% were counted once. 6% to 8.5% of the sample comes from the top ten. The sample comprised ileal tissue. The receptors derive from an adult with Crohn's disease.

Only one count was recorded for this clone. The rearrangement uses TRBV19 and TRBJ2-7; perhaps TRBD1 as D (5 bases). The CDR3 is 16 amino acids. V was shortened by 4 bases and J by 6 bases, with 22 bases between the two germline ends. Germline CDR1 and CDR2: LNHDA and SQIVND (reference sequence). CDR3 in amino acids: CASSTAFGRASTEQYF. The CDR3 DNA follows: TGTGCCAGTAGTACGGCGTTCGGCAGGGCCTCAACCGAGCAGTACTTC.

J is TRBJ2-6 and V is TRBV19; TRBD1 agrees at 9 bases. The CDR3 is 18 amino acids. The trim removed 8 bases at V and 0 bases at J, leaving 11 bases unmatched. CDR1 is LNHDA, CDR2 SQIVND, per germline (reference sequence). The CDR3 loop is CASEKGQGYLSGANVLTF. The CDR3 coding sequence is TGTGCCAGTGAAAAGGGACAGGGTTACCTCTCTGGGGCCAACGTCCTGACTTTC.

V is TRBV28 and J is TRBJ1-1, with 9 bases matching TRBD1. In germline, CDR1 is MDHEN, CDR2 SYDVKM. This CDR3 region has 16 residues. J gave up 2 bases and V 5 bases, and 9 bases lay outside the gene matches. The CDR3 loop is CASSLRDRVYNTEAFF. The CDR3 coding sequence is TGTGCCAGCAGTCTTAGGGACAGGGTCTATAACACTGAAGCTTTCTTT.

CDR3 in amino acids: CASSQNTEGYGYTF. CDR3 DNA: TGCGCCAGCAGCCAAAACACAGAGGGCTATGGCTACACCTTC. The genes are TRBV4-1 and TRBJ1-2; D not resolved. In germline, CDR1 is MGHRA, CDR2 YSYEKL. Deletions cut 2 bases from V and 4 bases from J, with 11 bases between. This CDR3 has 14 residues.

This sequence joins TRBV29-1 and TRBJ1-2, with D possibly matching TRBD1 (6 bases). Trimming pared 4 bases from V and 6 bases from J, leaving 12 bases between. Germline CDR1 reads SQVTM; CDR2 reads ANQGSEA. The CDR3 is made up of 12 amino acids. The CDR3 protein is CSVVSGGDGYTF. CDR3 nucleotide sequence: TGCAGCGTTGTATCGGGGGGCGATGGCTACACCTTC.

J is TRBJ1-5 and V is TRBV28; 7 nucleotides agree with TRBD1. Germline V gene data show CDR1 as MDHEN and CDR2 as SYDVKM. V dropped 3 bases and J dropped 9; count of bases not matched to a gene: 17. The CDR3 extends over 17 amino acids. The CDR3 sequence is CASSFMPTGQLVRPQHF. The CDR3 coding sequence is TGTGCCAGCAGTTTCATGCCAACGGGACAGCTAGTCAGGCCCCAGCATTTT.

The CDR3 DNA sequence: TGTGCCATCAGTATCGGGGGACAGGGGGCTAAGGATACGCAGTATTTT. Its protein is CAISIGGQGAKDTQYF. J is TRBJ2-3 and V is TRBV10-3, with 12 bases fitting TRBD1. Looked up from germline, CDR1 is ENHRY and CDR2 is SYGVKD. The V gene end was trimmed by 5 bases and the J gene end by 6 bases; junction bases not matched to a gene: 9. This CDR3 is built from 16 residues.

The J gene is TRBJ2-7, the V gene TRBV19; 9 positions match TRBD2. The germline V gene encodes CDR1 LNHDA and CDR2 SQIVND (reference sequence). V dropped 6 bases and J dropped 4; count of bases not matched to a gene: 10. The CDR3 is 15 residues long. The CDR3 nucleotides read TGTGCCAGTAGATTTTCAATAGCGGGAGCTTACGAGCAGTACTTC. The encoded protein is CASRFSIAGAYEQYF. Looking up the rest from reference TRBV19 and TRBJ2-7 gives the full variable domain: DGGITQSPKYLFRKEGQNVTLSCEQNLNHDAMYWYRQDPGQGLRLIYYSQIVNDFQKGDIAEGYSVSREKKESFPLTVTSAQKNPTAFYLCASRFSIAGAYEQYFGPGTRLTVT.

V is TRBV2 and J is TRBJ1-5; TRBD1 aligns across 11 bases. Germline V gene sequence: CDR1 SNHLY, CDR2 FYNNEI. Trimming took 3 bases from V and 0 from J; bases not matched to a gene: 10. This CDR3 spans 19 amino acids. The CDR3 DNA is TGTGCCAGCAGTGAGGATGGGACAGGGGGTTTATATAGCAATCAGCCCCAGCATTTT. Amino acid sequence: CASSEDGTGGLYSNQPQHF.

V and J are TRBV29-1 and TRBJ2-3, with D maybe TRBD1 (5 bases). The V gene's germline CDR1 is SQVTM and CDR2 ANQGSEA. This CDR3 comprises 16 residues. Trimming pared 4 bases from V and 8 bases from J, leaving 25 bases between. The CDR3 loop is CSVVPQGGGTVGTQYF. CDR3 DNA: TGCAGCGTTGTACCCCAGGGCGGCGGCACTGTTGGTACGCAGTATTTT.

This clone was seen a handful of times. The V and J genes are TRBV28 and TRBJ1-1; D remains unclear. Germline V lookup: CDR1 MDHEN, CDR2 SYDVKM. The V and J ends lost 2 bases and 3 bases respectively, with 7 bases between them. The CDR3 sequence is 13 residues long. This chain's CDR3 is CASSLPGYTEAFF. CDR3 nucleotides: TGTGCCAGCAGTTTACCGGGGTACACTGAAGCTTTCTTT.

Concerning this clone: Distinct nucleotide sequences in the sample also encode this CDR3. DNA of the CDR3: TGTGCCAGCAGTTACTCGGGGGCCGGCAATCAGCCCCAGCATTTT. This translates into CASSYSGAGNQPQHF. V gene TRBV6-5 combines with J gene TRBJ1-5; D might be TRBD1 (6 bases). V was cut by 0 bases and J by 2 bases, with 8 bases left in between. In germline, CDR1 is MNHEY, CDR2 SVGAGI. The CDR3 is made up of 15 amino acids.

The V and J genes are TRBV5-5 and TRBJ2-7; 8 bases agree with TRBD2. V lost 2 bases and J lost 0; bases outside the gene matches: 7. Germline V CDR1 and CDR2: SGHKS, YYEKEE (reference sequence). This CDR3 comprises 16 residues. The CDR3 protein is CASSFGRSGSSYEQYF. In DNA form, the CDR3 reads TGTGCCAGCAGCTTTGGGCGGAGCGGGAGCTCCTACGAGCAGTACTTC.

This clone was observed a single time. The rearrangement joins TRBV5-6 to TRBJ2-5; TRBD2 aligns across 11 bases. Judging by the DNA end, TRBJ2-7 fits better; the J call may be wrong. From germline, CDR1 is SGHDT and CDR2 YYEEEE. The CDR3 runs to 16 residues. CDR3 sequence reads: CASSNLAGGSSYEQYF. CDR3 nucleotides: TGTGCCAGCAGTAACTTAGCGGGAGGGAGCTCCTACGAGCAGTACTTC.

Concerning this clone itself: This sequence is one base from a far larger clone and is likely a read error. This chain joins TRBV29-1 and TRBJ1-2; a possible D gene is TRBD1 (5 bases). The V and J ends lost 7 bases and 1 base respectively, with 16 bases between them. The CDR3 runs to 14 residues. CDR1 and CDR2 (germline): SQVTM, ANQGSEA. The CDR3 protein is CSAPMGGFNYGYTF. CDR3 coding DNA: TGCAGCGCCCCTATGGGGGGGTTTAACTATGGCTACACCTTC.

The sample holds one count of this clone. The V call is TRBV5-1, the J call TRBJ2-2, with 7 nucleotides matching TRBD1. Germline CDR1 reads SGHRS; CDR2 reads YFSETQ. The CDR3 spans 16 residues. Trimming cost V 2 bases and J 1 base; bases outside gene matches: 5. In DNA form, the CDR3 reads TGCGCCAGCAGCTTTATTAGGACAGGGAACACCGGGGAGCTGTTTTTT. Its translation is CASSFIRTGNTGELFF.

The V and J genes are TRBV7-3 and TRBJ1-1; the D is unclear. The V gene lost 1 base and the J gene lost 8 bases, with 11 bases spanning the gap. Germline V gives CDR1 SGHTA, CDR2 FQGTGA. The CDR3 is 13 residues long. CDR3 in amino acids: CASSLIRGGEAFF. For the CDR3, the DNA is TGTGCCAGCAGCTTAATTCGCGGCGGGGAAGCTTTCTTT.

The V and J genes are TRBV6-1 and TRBJ1-2; weak D call: TRBD1 (6 bases). This CDR3 has 14 amino acids. Trimming stripped 5 bases from V and 5 bases from J, with 15 bases between. Germline assignment: CDR1 MNHNS and CDR2 SASEGT. CDR3 nucleotide sequence: TGTGCCAGCAGTCAGGACAGTGGGTTTTATGGCTACACCTTC. Its protein product is CASSQDSGFYGYTF.

The chain has TRBV2 and TRBJ1-2; the D gene is possibly TRBD1 (5 bases). Germline V gives CDR1 SNHLY, CDR2 FYNNEI. CDR3 size: 13 residues. V lost 5 bases, J lost 8 bases, and 15 bases lay in between. CDR3 region: CASSLNRRGGYTF. CDR3 coding DNA: TGTGCCAGCAGTCTAAACAGGAGAGGAGGCTACACCTTC.

The V and J genes are TRBV27 and TRBJ2-1, with 11 positions matching TRBD2. The J segment lost 7 bases and the V segment lost 3 bases, leaving 5 bases of the junction unmatched. CDR1 is MNHEY, CDR2 SMNVEV, per germline (reference sequence). The CDR3 consists of 15 residues. The DNA for the CDR3 is TGTGCCAGCAGTTTTACTAGCGGGAGAGGAAATGAGCAGTTCTTC. This sequence encodes CASSFTSGRGNEQFF.

This clone came up a few times. The chain joins TRBV6-5 to TRBJ2-7; 8 nucleotides match TRBD2. Germline CDR1 and CDR2: MNHEY and SVGAGI. This CDR3 region has 14 residues. The V segment lost 6 bases and the J segment 2 bases; nucleotides outside the gene matches: 6. CDR3 protein: CASSRRGGPYEQYF. The CDR3 DNA reads as TGTGCCAGCAGCCGCCGGGGGGGCCCCTACGAGCAGTACTTC.

This clone was seen a handful of times. V gene TRBV4-3 combines with J gene TRBJ1-1; D call uncertain. From germline, CDR1 is LGHNA and CDR2 YSLEER. The CDR3 sequence is 13 residues long. V lost 0 bases to trimming and J lost 4 bases, with 6 bases between them. The CDR3 DNA follows: TGCGCCAGCAGCCAAGAACCGGGCACTGAAGCTTTCTTT. Translated: CASSQEPGTEAFF.